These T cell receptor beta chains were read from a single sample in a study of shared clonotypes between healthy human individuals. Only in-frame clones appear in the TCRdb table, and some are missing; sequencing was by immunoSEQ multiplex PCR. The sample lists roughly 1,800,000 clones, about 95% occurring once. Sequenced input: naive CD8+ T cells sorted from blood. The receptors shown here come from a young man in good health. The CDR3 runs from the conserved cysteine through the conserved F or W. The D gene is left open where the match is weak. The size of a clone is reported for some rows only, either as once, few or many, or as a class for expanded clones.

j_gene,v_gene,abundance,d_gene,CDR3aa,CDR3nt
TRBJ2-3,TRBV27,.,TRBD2,CASSTSGGQYF,TGTGCCAGCAGTACTAGCGGGGGGCAGTATTTT
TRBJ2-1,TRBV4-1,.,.,CASSQSQRLYNEQFF,TGCGCCAGCAGCCAAAGCCAGCGACTGTACAATGAGCAGTTCTTC
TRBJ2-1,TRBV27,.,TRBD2,CASSSEAGGYRRQQFF,TGTGCCAGCAGTTCCGAAGCGGGAGGGTACCGCCGCCAACAGTTCTTC
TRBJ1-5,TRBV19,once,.,CASSIDELERQPQHF,TGTGCCAGTAGTATAGACGAATTGGAGCGTCAGCCCCAGCATTTT
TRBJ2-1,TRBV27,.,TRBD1,CASSLATGDSLYNEQFF,TGTGCCAGCAGTTTAGCCACCGGGGACAGCTTATACAATGAGCAGTTCTTC
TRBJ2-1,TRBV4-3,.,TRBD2,CASSPLVVREGYNEQFF,TGCGCCAGCAGCCCTCTGGTAGTGCGGGAGGGCTACAATGAGCAGTTCTTC
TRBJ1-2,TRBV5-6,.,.,CASISLKGYGYTF,TGTGCCAGCATCTCCCTAAAGGGCTATGGCTACACCTTC
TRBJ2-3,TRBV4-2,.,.,CASSDRSDTQYF,TGTGCCAGCAGCGATAGATCAGATACGCAGTATTTT
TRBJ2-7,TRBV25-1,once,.,CASSEYGGASEQYF,TGTGCCAGCAGTGAATATGGGGGCGCGAGTGAGCAGTACTTC
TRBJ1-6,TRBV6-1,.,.,CASSESGGWSYNSPLHF,TGTGCCAGCAGTGAAAGTGGGGGGTGGTCCTATAATTCACCCCTCCACTTT
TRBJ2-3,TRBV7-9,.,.,CASSLQGSDTQYF,TGTGCCAGCAGCTTGCAGGGTTCAGATACGCAGTATTTT
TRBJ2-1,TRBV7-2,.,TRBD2,CASSLGTSGGPWFF,TGTGCCAGCAGCTTAGGGACTAGCGGGGGGCCATGGTTCTTC
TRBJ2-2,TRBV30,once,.,CAWSVWSTGELFF,TGTGCCTGGAGTGTATGGTCCACCGGGGAGCTGTTTTTT
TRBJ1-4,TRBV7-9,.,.,CASRGDLGGEKLFF,TGTGCCAGCAGAGGGGACTTGGGGGGTGAAAAACTGTTTTTT
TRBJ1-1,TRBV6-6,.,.,CASSPGSTEAFF,TGTGCCAGCAGTCCTGGTAGCACTGAAGCTTTCTTT
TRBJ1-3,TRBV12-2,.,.,CASRPLYTTGNTIYF,TGTGCAAGTCGCCCTCTATACACCACTGGAAACACCATATATTTT
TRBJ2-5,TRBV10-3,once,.,CAIIGLSSAGVLPETQYF,TGTGCCATCATAGGCCTGTCCTCAGCAGGGGTCCTTCCTGAGACCCAGTACTTC
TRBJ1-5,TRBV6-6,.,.,CASSSQIPGRNQPQHF,TGTGCCAGCAGTTCTCAAATTCCGGGACGAAATCAGCCCCAGCATTTT
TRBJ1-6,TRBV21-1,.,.,CARAGWTGILSYNSPLHF,TGTGCCAGGGCGGGTTGGACAGGGATTCTCTCCTATAATTCACCCCTCCACTTT
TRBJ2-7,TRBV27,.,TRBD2,CASSFGGAGYEQYF,TGTGCCAGCAGTTTCGGGGGGGCCGGCTACGAGCAGTACTTC
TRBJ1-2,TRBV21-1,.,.,CASSKTGGYYGYTF,TGTGCCAGCAGCAAAACAGGGGGCTACTATGGCTACACCTTC
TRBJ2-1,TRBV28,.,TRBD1,CAEGDSLNEQFF,TGTGCTGAGGGGGACAGTCTGAATGAGCAGTTCTTC
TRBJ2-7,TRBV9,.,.,CASSVEYAPYEQYF,TGTGCCAGCAGCGTAGAGTACGCCCCCTACGAGCAGTACTTC
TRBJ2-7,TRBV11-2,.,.,CASRQSSSYEQYF,TGTGCCAGCCGACAGTCAAGCTCCTACGAGCAGTACTTC
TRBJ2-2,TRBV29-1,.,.,CSVEAGVVGELFF,TGCAGCGTTGAAGCGGGAGTAGTCGGGGAGCTGTTTTTT
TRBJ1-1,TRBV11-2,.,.,CASSLGWETEAFF,TGTGCCAGCAGCTTAGGATGGGAAACTGAAGCTTTCTTT
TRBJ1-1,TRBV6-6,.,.,CASSYPESTTNTEAFF,TGTGCCAGCAGTTACCCGGAATCAACTACGAACACTGAAGCTTTCTTT
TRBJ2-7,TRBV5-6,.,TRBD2,CASSLATSGGRYEQYF,TGTGCCAGCAGCTTGGCGACTAGCGGGGGGAGATACGAGCAGTACTTC
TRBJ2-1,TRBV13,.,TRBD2,CASSLGSGGDEQFF,TGTGCCAGCAGCTTAGGGTCGGGAGGGGATGAGCAGTTCTTC
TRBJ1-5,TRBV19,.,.,CASSILGGNQPQHF,TGTGCCAGTAGTATATTAGGCGGCAATCAGCCCCAGCATTTT
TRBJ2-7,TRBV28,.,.,CASSFASSREQYF,TGTGCCAGCAGTTTTGCCTCATCACGCGAGCAGTACTTC
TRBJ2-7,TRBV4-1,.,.,CASSQEERTNTYEQYF,TGCGCCAGCAGCCAAGAAGAAAGGACTAATACCTACGAGCAGTACTTC
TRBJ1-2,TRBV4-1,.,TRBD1,CASSPGTGGYGYTF,TGCGCCAGCAGCCCCGGGACAGGGGGGTATGGCTACACCTTC
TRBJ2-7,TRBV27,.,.,CASMGGPYEQYF,TGTGCCAGCATGGGGGGACCCTACGAGCAGTACTTC
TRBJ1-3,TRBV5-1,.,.,CASSLAAQTGNTIYF,TGCGCCAGCAGCTTGGCGGCACAAACTGGAAACACCATATATTTT
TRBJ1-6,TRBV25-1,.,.,CASSDWDPPLHF,TGTGCCAGCAGTGATTGGGATCCACCCCTCCACTTT
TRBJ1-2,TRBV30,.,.,CACLRGGRMDYGYTF,TGTGCCTGCCTACGGGGTGGCAGGATGGACTATGGCTACACCTTC
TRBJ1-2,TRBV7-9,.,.,CASSLGPLGGDYGYTF,TGTGCCAGCAGCTTAGGCCCCCTAGGGGGAGACTATGGCTACACCTTC
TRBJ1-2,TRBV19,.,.,CASSTPDSYGYTF,TGTGCCAGTAGTACCCCGGACAGCTATGGCTACACCTTC
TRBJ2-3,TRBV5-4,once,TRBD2,CASSLAGGSDTQYF,TGTGCCAGCAGCCTAGCGGGGGGGTCAGATACGCAGTATTTT
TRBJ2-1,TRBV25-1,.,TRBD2,CASSTPSERDGEQFF,TGTGCCAGCAGTACACCCTCGGAGCGGGACGGAGAGCAGTTCTTC
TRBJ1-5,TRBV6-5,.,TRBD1,CASSYTTGGNQPQHF,TGTGCCAGCAGTTACACGACAGGGGGCAATCAGCCCCAGCATTTT
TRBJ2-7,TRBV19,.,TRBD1,CASRVGWTGSYEQYF,TGTGCCAGTAGGGTTGGCTGGACAGGCTCCTACGAGCAGTACTTC
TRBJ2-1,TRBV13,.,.,CASSPAVRPGNEQFF,TGTGCCAGCAGCCCCGCGGTGCGGCCTGGGAATGAGCAGTTCTTC
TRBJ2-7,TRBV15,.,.,CATSRDLDTSYEQYF,TGTGCCACCAGCAGAGATTTGGACACCTCCTACGAGCAGTACTTC
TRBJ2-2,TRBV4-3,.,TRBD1,CASSQTGKGTGELFF,TGCGCCAGCAGCCAGACAGGGAAGGGTACCGGGGAGCTGTTTTTT
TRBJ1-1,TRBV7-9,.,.,CASSPRGGVEAFF,TGTGCCAGCAGCCCCCGTGGCGGGGTTGAAGCTTTCTTT
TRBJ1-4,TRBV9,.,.,CASSPDTDNEKLFF,TGTGCCAGCAGCCCAGACACGGATAATGAAAAACTGTTTTTT
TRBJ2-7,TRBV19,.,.,CASSIGGATYEQYF,TGTGCCAGTAGTATTGGGGGAGCGACCTACGAGCAGTACTTC
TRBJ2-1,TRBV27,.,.,CASSLGGSSYNEQFF,TGTGCCAGCAGTTTAGGCGGCAGCTCCTACAATGAGCAGTTCTTC
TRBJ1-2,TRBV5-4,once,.,CASSLGGPNYGYTF,TGTGCCAGCTCCCTGGGGGGGCCTAACTATGGCTACACCTTC
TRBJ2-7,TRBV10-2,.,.,CASTPYGTYEQYF,TGCGCCAGCACACCCTACGGCACCTACGAGCAGTACTTC
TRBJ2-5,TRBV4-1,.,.,CASSQSQGGETQYF,TGCGCCAGCAGCCAATCCCAGGGTGGCGAGACCCAGTACTTC
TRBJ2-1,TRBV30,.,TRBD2,CAWRFPGRVSYNEQFF,TGTGCCTGGAGATTCCCCGGGAGGGTATCCTACAATGAGCAGTTCTTC
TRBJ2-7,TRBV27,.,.,CASSLQGPYEQYF,TGTGCCAGCAGTCTGCAGGGGCCCTACGAGCAGTACTTC
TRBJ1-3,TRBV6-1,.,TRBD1,CASSARTGGDGNTIYF,TGTGCCAGCAGTGCGAGAACAGGGGGCGATGGAAACACCATATATTTT
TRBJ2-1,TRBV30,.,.,CAWSMAAFNEQFF,TGTGCCTGGAGTATGGCTGCCTTCAATGAGCAGTTCTTC
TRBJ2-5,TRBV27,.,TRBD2,CASSNLGTNQETQYF,TGTGCCAGCAGCAACCTCGGGACTAACCAAGAGACCCAGTACTTC
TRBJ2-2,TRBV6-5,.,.,CASSYTGGDTGELFF,TGTGCCAGCAGTTACACTGGGGGCGACACCGGGGAGCTGTTTTTT
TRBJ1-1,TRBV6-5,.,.,CASSYEGSGEAFF,TGTGCCAGCAGTTACGAGGGCTCGGGGGAAGCTTTCTTT